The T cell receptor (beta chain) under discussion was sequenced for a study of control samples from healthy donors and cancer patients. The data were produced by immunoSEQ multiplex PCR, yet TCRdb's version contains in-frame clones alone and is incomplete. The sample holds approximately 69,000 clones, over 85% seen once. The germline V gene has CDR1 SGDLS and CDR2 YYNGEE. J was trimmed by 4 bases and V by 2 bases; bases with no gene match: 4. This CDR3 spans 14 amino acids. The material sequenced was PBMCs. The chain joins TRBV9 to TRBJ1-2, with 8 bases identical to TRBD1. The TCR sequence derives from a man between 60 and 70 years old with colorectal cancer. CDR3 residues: CASSVDRAPYGYTF. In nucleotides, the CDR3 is TGTGCCAGCAGCGTGGACAGGGCCCCCTATGGCTACACCTTC.